Each of the 18 T cell receptor beta chains below was sequenced from the same sample in a study of neoadjuvant anti-PD-1 for oral cavity cancer. Time point denoted: after neoadjuvant nivolumab, at surgical resection. Data came from immunoSEQ multiplex PCR; TCRdb stores just in-frame clones and leaves some out. The table lists approximately 45,000 clones, 77% of them singletons, with more than 4% in the top ten. Sequencing was performed on PBMCs, taken after nivolumab (anti-PD-1) treatment. The receptors were sampled from a person aged 35-79 years with oral cavity squamous cell carcinoma.

The J gene is TRBJ1-2, the V gene TRBV29-1, with a possible D match to TRBD1 (6 bases). The germline gives CDR1 SQVTM, CDR2 ANQGSEA. V shed 2 bases and J shed 7 bases, with 17 bases lying between them. There are 14 residues in the CDR3. This CDR3 is CSVEPIGGARGYTF. The CDR3 coding sequence is TGCAGCGTTGAACCCATTGGGGGGGCGCGTGGCTACACCTTC.

This clone was seen more than once but under ten times. The rearrangement uses TRBV28 and TRBJ2-7; D is unresolved. Trimming shortened V by 5 bases and J by 3 bases, and 5 bases separated the two germline ends. Germline V lookup: CDR1 MDHEN, CDR2 SYDVKM. This CDR3 contains 11 residues. The CDR3 bases are TGTGCCAGCAGTCTTGACTACGAGCAGTACTTC. As protein: CASSLDYEQYF. Drawing the rest from reference TRBV28 and TRBJ2-7, the complete variable domain is DVKVTQSSRYLVKRTGEKVFLECVQDMDHENMFWYRQDPGLGLRLIYFSYDVKMKEKGDIPEGYSVSREKKERFSLILESASTNQTSMYLCASSLDYEQYFGPGTRLTVT.

The chain uses TRBV19 and TRBJ1-1; D is perhaps TRBD1 (5 bases). V was cut by 3 bases and J by 0 bases, with 11 bases left in between. Germline loops: CDR1 LNHDA, CDR2 SQIVND (reference sequence). This CDR3 spans 15 amino acids. The CDR3 nucleotides are TGTGCCAGTAGTATTGGGGAGGGGATGAACACTGAAGCTTTCTTT. This translates into CASSIGEGMNTEAFF.

This chain links TRBV11-1 with TRBJ2-5; TRBD2 is a possible D gene (5 bases). This CDR3 comprises 15 residues. V shed 2 bases and J shed 3 bases, with 13 bases lying between them. CDR1 SGHAT and CDR2 FQDESV come from the germline V gene (reference sequence). The CDR3 protein is CASSLWTEEEETQYF. The CDR3 nucleotides read TGTGCCAGCAGCTTATGGACTGAGGAGGAAGAGACCCAGTACTTC.

The chain joins TRBV7-9 to TRBJ2-7; 7 bases fit TRBD1. Losses at the gene ends were 4 bases for V and 9 bases for J; bases not matched to a gene: 9. The germline V gene encodes CDR1 SEHNR and CDR2 FQNEAQ (reference sequence). This CDR3 region has 13 residues. The DNA of the CDR3 is TGTGCCAGCAGCTCCGGACAGGAGTATAGGCAGTACTTC. It encodes CASSSGQEYRQYF.

The V and J genes are TRBV5-1 and TRBJ2-5; possibly TRBD1 for D (6 bases). Trimming pared 4 bases from V and 2 bases from J, leaving 9 bases between. The CDR3 is made up of 13 amino acids. Germline-derived CDR1 and CDR2 are SGHRS and YFSETQ. In DNA form, the CDR3 reads TGCGCCAGCAGCGTCGGACAGCAAGAGACCCAGTACTTC. Its protein is CASSVGQQETQYF.

This chain's CDR3 is CASKGGVGEKLFF. The CDR3 DNA reads TGTGCCAGCAAGGGAGGGGTGGGCGAAAAACTGTTTTTT. The genes are TRBV2 and TRBJ1-4; possibly TRBD1 for D (5 bases). Germline CDR1 is SNHLY and CDR2 is FYNNEI. V was trimmed by 7 bases and J by 8 bases, leaving 14 bases between them. The length of the CDR3 is 13 residues.

The chain has TRBV11-2 and TRBJ2-5; D is undetermined. The germline V gene has CDR1 SGHAT and CDR2 FQNNGV. The CDR3 loop spans 15 amino acids. V gave up 1 base and J gave up 5 bases, with 14 bases separating them. CDR3 bases: TGTGCCAGCAGCTTAGGCCCCACCCCGAAGGAGACCCAGTACTTC. It encodes CASSLGPTPKETQYF.

The genes are TRBV6-1 and TRBJ1-1, with D perhaps TRBD1 (5 bases). Germline CDR1 and CDR2: MNHNS and SASEGT. V was pared by 3 bases and J by 3 bases, with 11 bases between. The CDR3 covers 14 residues. The CDR3 DNA is TGTGCCAGCAGTGAGGGGGGTCGGGACACTGAAGCTTTCTTT. Translating gives CASSEGGRDTEAFF.

This clone was observed a single time. This rearrangement joins TRBV7-9 to TRBJ2-5, with D unclear. The V end lost 4 bases, the J end lost 0 bases, and 6 bases lay between the germline ends. Germline assignment: CDR1 SEHNR and CDR2 FQNEAQ (reference sequence). The CDR3 spans 13 residues. The CDR3 DNA reads TGTGCCAGCAGCTCGCAGAACCAAGAGACCCAGTACTTC. It specifies CASSSQNQETQYF.

This clone turned up a few times. DNA for the CDR3: TGTGCCAGCAGTTATACCCCTAGCGGAGTGAGAATCGAGCAGTACTTC. Translated: CASSYTPSGVRIEQYF. The chain employs TRBV6-6 and TRBJ2-7; 7 bases agree with TRBD2. Trimming cost V 3 bases and J 6 bases; bases outside gene matches: 14. Germline loops: CDR1 MNHNY, CDR2 SVGAGI (reference sequence). CDR3 length equals 16 residues.

J is TRBJ1-1 and V is TRBV28, with a weak D call TRBD1 (5 bases). The CDR3 length is 14 residues. From germline, CDR1 is MDHEN and CDR2 SYDVKM. V shed 6 bases and J shed 1 base, with 12 bases lying between them. The CDR3: CASRNRPANTEAFF. CDR3 nucleotide sequence: TGTGCCAGCAGAAACAGGCCGGCGAACACTGAAGCTTTCTTT. Full variable domain (missing parts from reference TRBV28 and TRBJ1-1): DVKVTQSSRYLVKRTGEKVFLECVQDMDHENMFWYRQDPGLGLRLIYFSYDVKMKEKGDIPEGYSVSREKKERFSLILESASTNQTSMYLCASRNRPANTEAFFGQGTRLTVV.

The chain uses TRBV5-1 and TRBJ2-3; D may correspond to TRBD1 or TRBD2 (5 bases each). Trimming took off 4 bases at V and 3 bases at J, with 15 bases between the two ends. CDR3 size: 15 residues. The germline CDR1 and CDR2 sequences are SGHRS and YFSETQ. The DNA of the CDR3 is TGCGCCAGCAGCACCGGGACGGAGGATACAGATACGCAGTATTTT. Residues: CASSTGTEDTDTQYF.

This chain connects TRBV7-3 to TRBJ2-1; TRBD1 or TRBD2 may be the D gene (6 bases each). The CDR3 totals 13 residues. CDR1 and CDR2 from the germline V gene are SGHTA and FQGTGA. V lost 5 bases to trimming and J lost 5 bases, with 10 bases between them. Here the CDR3 reads CASSKGGNNEQFF. Here the CDR3 DNA reads TGTGCCAGCAGCAAGGGGGGTAACAATGAGCAGTTCTTC.

The V call is TRBV20-1, the J call TRBJ2-5; unclear D gene. The CDR3 has 11 amino acids. Germline loops: CDR1 DFQATT, CDR2 SNEGSKA (reference sequence). Between the trimmed V and J ends, which lost 3 bases and 4 bases, there was a span of 6 bases. The CDR3 DNA is TGCAGTGCTAGCGTACCAGAGACCCAGTACTTC. Protein: CSASVPETQYF.

This sequence joins TRBV7-9 and TRBJ1-2, with TRBD1 matching over 7 bases. The CDR3 loop spans 13 amino acids. Trimming took 4 bases from V and 8 from J; bases not matched to a gene: 7. The germline V gene encodes CDR1 SEHNR and CDR2 FQNEAQ (reference sequence). DNA for the CDR3: TGTGCCAGCAGCTCCCAGGACAGGAGGGGCTACACCTTC. It translates to CASSSQDRRGYTF.

This clone came up a few times. V gene TRBV6-1 combines with J gene TRBJ1-5, with D maybe TRBD1 (5 bases). The germline V and J ends were trimmed by 7 bases and 5 bases, with 18 bases remaining between them. This CDR3 region has 15 residues. Germline V CDR1 and CDR2: MNHNS, SASEGT. The CDR3 loop is CASNPASGGYQPQHF. DNA of the CDR3: TGTGCCAGCAACCCGGCTTCGGGGGGTTATCAGCCCCAGCATTTT.

V usage is TRBV14 and J usage is TRBJ2-7; perhaps TRBD2 as D (5 bases). There are 14 residues in the CDR3. Per the germline V gene, CDR1 is SGHDN and CDR2 is FVKESK. V lost 4 bases and J 7 bases, leaving 17 bases between the germline ends. This CDR3 reads CASSPYGREGEQYF. CDR3 sequence (DNA): TGTGCCAGCAGCCCTTACGGACGGGAAGGAGAGCAGTACTTC.